Listed below are T cell receptor beta chains from one sample, sequenced in a study of cytomegalovirus exposure and HLA in healthy donors. Assay: immunoSEQ multiplex PCR; the TCRdb copy retains only in-frame clones and omits some. The sample shows 80,000 to 100,000 clones, and roughly 14% sits with its ten largest clones. Sequencing input: PBMCs. Receptors originate from a man between 50 and 59 years old in good health and CMV-seropositive. Both conserved end residues are part of each CDR3. The order of the fields is J gene, V gene, CDR3 protein.

j_gene: TRBJ2-3; v_gene: TRBV7-2; CDR3aa: CASSPAGVSTDTQYF
j_gene: TRBJ2-5; v_gene: TRBV30; CDR3aa: CAWKVGGQETQYF
j_gene: TRBJ2-7; v_gene: TRBV6-5; CDR3aa: CASSATGATSYEQYF
j_gene: TRBJ1-2; v_gene: TRBV7-9; CDR3aa: CASSFPAGSAGSYTF
j_gene: TRBJ1-3; v_gene: TRBV7-2; CDR3aa: CASSFSGTAGNTIYF
j_gene: TRBJ2-7; v_gene: TRBV5-1; CDR3aa: CASSPGQGRDEQYF
j_gene: TRBJ2-3; v_gene: TRBV30; CDR3aa: CTLSGGTDTQYF
j_gene: TRBJ1-2; v_gene: TRBV7-2; CDR3aa: CASSQYRDVDGYTF
j_gene: TRBJ2-1; v_gene: TRBV5-5; CDR3aa: CASSLDASSYNEQFF
j_gene: TRBJ1-1; v_gene: TRBV20-1; CDR3aa: CSAVQNTEAFF
j_gene: TRBJ2-1; v_gene: TRBV4-3; CDR3aa: CASSQGGLASNNEQFF
j_gene: .; v_gene: TRBV4-2; CDR3aa: CASSLGQVSDEQYF
j_gene: TRBJ2-1; v_gene: TRBV9; CDR3aa: CASSVTGSYNEQFF
j_gene: TRBJ2-7; v_gene: TRBV7-8; CDR3aa: CASSHSRRRGTGTYEQYF
j_gene: TRBJ1-2; v_gene: TRBV6-5; CDR3aa: CASSYSGTGLYGYTF
j_gene: TRBJ2-7; v_gene: TRBV5-1; CDR3aa: CASSVGTPRAYEQYF
j_gene: TRBJ2-1; v_gene: TRBV20-1; CDR3aa: CSASANNEQFF
j_gene: TRBJ1-1; v_gene: TRBV5-1; CDR3aa: CASSLAGTDYTEAFF
j_gene: TRBJ2-1; v_gene: TRBV7-9; CDR3aa: CASSPGLGNEQFF
j_gene: TRBJ2-7; v_gene: TRBV19; CDR3aa: CASSIDWSGNYYEQYF
j_gene: TRBJ2-2; v_gene: TRBV19; CDR3aa: CASSGYRGQDTGELFF
j_gene: TRBJ2-3; v_gene: TRBV18; CDR3aa: CASSPLTSGRDTQYF
j_gene: TRBJ1-4; v_gene: TRBV11-2; CDR3aa: CASSLVYRDSARPNEKLFF
j_gene: TRBJ2-1; v_gene: TRBV29-1; CDR3aa: CSVDERGADNEQFF
j_gene: TRBJ2-5; v_gene: TRBV7-2; CDR3aa: CASSLQVQETQYF
j_gene: TRBJ2-5; v_gene: TRBV4-2; CDR3aa: CASSQATNRKTQYF
j_gene: TRBJ1-1; v_gene: TRBV4-3; CDR3aa: CASSQVGRGQDVEAFF
j_gene: TRBJ2-1; v_gene: TRBV4-3; CDR3aa: CASSPRASGDSYNEQFF
j_gene: TRBJ2-1; v_gene: TRBV27; CDR3aa: CASRGGYNEQFF
j_gene: TRBJ2-2; v_gene: TRBV7-2; CDR3aa: CASSFSRVGGELFF
j_gene: TRBJ1-5; v_gene: TRBV5-1; CDR3aa: CASSSGDNQPQHF
j_gene: TRBJ2-5; v_gene: TRBV7-2; CDR3aa: CASSFQAGESETQYF
j_gene: TRBJ2-7; v_gene: TRBV18; CDR3aa: CASTDRDYEQYF
j_gene: TRBJ1-2; v_gene: TRBV27; CDR3aa: CASRSGGWDYGYTF
j_gene: TRBJ2-1; v_gene: TRBV4-3; CDR3aa: CASSQDPSLYNEQFF
j_gene: TRBJ2-7; v_gene: TRBV2; CDR3aa: CASSEAGEQYF